A single sample gave rise to the 31 T cell receptor beta chains below, sequenced in a study of blood T cell repertoires in COVID-19. Libraries were prepared by immunoSEQ multiplex PCR; TCRdb keeps only in-frame clonotypes and omits some of them. The sample comprises a few hundred thousand clones, approximately 81% of which are singletons, and approximately 3.8% rests with the top ten. Material: peripheral blood. These receptors were taken from a woman aged 80 or older with acute or convalescent COVID-19.

V and J are TRBV3-1 (or the pseudogene TRBV3-2) and TRBJ1-4; D ambiguous. V lost 8 bases to trimming and J lost 8 bases, with 6 bases between them. CDR1 and CDR2 (germline): LGHDT, YNNKEL (reference sequence). This CDR3 spans 10 amino acids. CDR3 amino acids: CASAGEKLFF. DNA of the CDR3: TGTGCCAGCGCCGGGGAAAAACTGTTTTTT.

The V gene is TRBV30, the J gene TRBJ1-2; 8 bases line up with TRBD1. Trimming took 6 bases from V and 4 from J; bases not matched to a gene: 16. Germline V CDR1 and CDR2: GTSNPN, SVGIG (reference sequence). This CDR3 contains 16 residues. CDR3 bases: TGTGCCTGCACAGTCCCCCCCAGGGGGCTTGGCTATGGCTACACCTTC. Its translation is CACTVPPRGLGYGYTF.

The rearrangement uses TRBV3-1 (or the pseudogene TRBV3-2) and TRBJ2-2, with D possibly matching TRBD2 (5 bases). The CDR3 is 16 amino acids. CDR1 LGHDT and CDR2 YNNKEL come from the germline V gene (reference sequence). V was shortened by 3 bases and J by 3 bases, with 14 bases between the two germline ends. The CDR3 loop reads CASSHSRTGYTGELFF. The DNA of the CDR3 is TGTGCCAGCAGCCACTCCAGGACTGGGTACACCGGGGAGCTGTTTTTT.

The CDR3 coding sequence is TGTGCCAGCAGCACAGGACTAGCGGGGGCAGATGAGCAGTTCTTC. Its protein is CASSTGLAGADEQFF. The chain has TRBV5-8 and TRBJ2-1; 13 bases agree with TRBD2. Germline V CDR1 and CDR2: SGHTS, YDEGEE. The CDR3 has 15 amino acids. Unmatched junction bases numbered 6, after V lost 4 bases and J lost 8 bases. The variable domain in full, completed from reference TRBV5-8 and TRBJ2-1, reads EAGVTQSPTHLIKTRGQQATLRCSPISGHTSVYWYQQALGLGLQFLLWYDEGEERNRGNFPPRFSGRQFPNYSSELNVNALELEDSALYLCASSTGLAGADEQFFGPGTRLTVL.

V usage is TRBV11-2 and J usage is TRBJ1-1; maybe TRBD1 (5 bases). Between the trimmed V and J ends, which lost 5 bases and 4 bases, there was a span of 17 bases. The germline gives CDR1 SGHAT, CDR2 FQNNGV. This CDR3 comprises 15 residues. CDR3 residues: CASSLWGGQGTEAFF. The CDR3 coding sequence is TGTGCCAGCAGCCTTTGGGGGGGTCAGGGCACTGAAGCTTTCTTT.

The chain has TRBV27 and TRBJ1-5, with a tentative D call TRBD1 (6 bases). V was shortened by 6 bases and J by 1 base, with 31 bases between the two germline ends. Germline assignment: CDR1 MNHEY and CDR2 SMNVEV (reference sequence). The CDR3 sequence is 21 residues long. CDR3 protein: CASRETGYGVVGIGSNQPQHF. The CDR3 nucleotides are TGTGCCAGCAGAGAAACAGGGTACGGAGTCGTTGGGATCGGAAGCAATCAGCCCCAGCATTTT.

The V and J genes are TRBV28 and TRBJ1-2; D gene uncertain. Germline-derived CDR1 and CDR2 are MDHEN and SYDVKM. There are 11 residues in the CDR3. The germline V and J ends were trimmed by 6 bases and 8 bases, with 10 bases remaining between them. The chain's CDR3 is CASSSPGGYTF. DNA of the CDR3: TGTGCCAGCAGCTCCCCGGGAGGCTACACCTTC.

This clone was seen once. The gene calls are TRBV27 and TRBJ2-2; 8 bases are shared with TRBD1. The CDR3 is 16 residues long. Germline V gene lookup returns CDR1 MNHEY and CDR2 SMNVEV (reference sequence). V dropped 5 bases and J dropped 4; count of bases not matched to a gene: 9. The CDR3 DNA sequence: TGTGCCAGCAGTGTCCAGGGGGCGAGAGTCACCGGGGAGCTGTTTTTT. This encodes CASSVQGARVTGELFF.

The table lists this clone with a few counts. The CDR3 coding sequence is TGTGCCAGCAGGAGGGTTCCTTTGACGGCAAATTCACCCCTCCACTTT. Protein: CASRRVPLTANSPLHF. The chain combines TRBV27 with TRBJ1-6; D not certain. This CDR3 region has 16 residues. The V end was cut by 6 bases, the J end by 7 bases, with 19 bases between. Per the germline V gene, CDR1 is MNHEY and CDR2 is SMNVEV (reference sequence).

This sequence joins TRBV19 and TRBJ1-1, with 8 bases matching TRBD1. This CDR3 spans 15 amino acids. CDR1 is LNHDA and CDR2 is SQIVND in the germline V gene (reference sequence). V gave up 6 bases and J gave up 3 bases; unmatched junction bases: 9. The CDR3 nucleotides read TGTGCCAGTAGGGTCACAGGGGGAGCTTACACTGAAGCTTTCTTT. It yields the protein CASRVTGGAYTEAFF.

The chain joins TRBV7-9 to TRBJ2-5; TRBD2 is a possible D gene (5 bases). V was trimmed by 1 base and J by 7 bases, leaving 7 bases between them. This CDR3 spans 12 amino acids. Germline CDR1 is SEHNR and CDR2 is FQNEAQ (reference sequence). CDR3 DNA sequence: TGTGCCAGCAGCTTAGGAGAGGGGACCCAGTACTTC. Translated: CASSLGEGTQYF. Looking up the rest from reference TRBV7-9 and TRBJ2-5 gives the full variable domain: DTGVSQNPRHKITKRGQNVTFRCDPISEHNRLYWYRQTLGQGPEFLTYFQNEAQLEKSRLLSDRFSAERPKGSFSTLEIQRTEQGDSAMYLCASSLGEGTQYFGPGTRLLVL.

The rearrangement joins TRBV30 to TRBJ1-2; 9 bases are shared with TRBD1. The CDR3 totals 13 residues. The V segment lost 2 bases and the J segment 8 bases; nucleotides outside the gene matches: 6. From germline, CDR1 is GTSNPN and CDR2 SVGIG (reference sequence). CDR3 residues: CAWSPQGAGGYTF. In DNA, the CDR3 is TGTGCCTGGAGTCCACAGGGGGCGGGCGGCTACACCTTC.

The V and J genes are TRBV19 and TRBJ1-2; 9 bases are shared with TRBD1. Germline V lookup: CDR1 LNHDA, CDR2 SQIVND (reference sequence). The V and J ends lost 5 bases and 4 bases, in that order; junction bases with no gene match: 11. CDR3 length equals 16 residues. The CDR3 DNA follows: TGTGCCAGTAGTGACGACCGGGACAGGGACGTCTATGGCTACACCTTC. Amino acids: CASSDDRDRDVYGYTF.

This chain joins TRBV11-3 and TRBJ1-1; D perhaps matches TRBD1 (5 bases). Germline V gene data show CDR1 as SGHNT and CDR2 as YENEEA. The ends were cut back, 4 bases at V and 5 bases at J, with 14 bases in the middle. There are 14 residues in the CDR3. The DNA for the CDR3 is TGTGCCAGCAGCTCACGGGGGTATAAGACTGAAGCTTTCTTT. It translates to CASSSRGYKTEAFF.

This chain joins TRBV9 and TRBJ2-7; 7 bases map to TRBD1. The CDR3 has 13 amino acids. Trimming removed 0 bases from V and 6 bases from J; junction bases left unmatched: 3. From germline, CDR1 is SGDLS and CDR2 YYNGEE. The CDR3 DNA reads as TGTGCCAGCAGCGTAGGGGCAGGGGGCGAGCAGTACTTC. Its translation: CASSVGAGGEQYF.

The chain couples TRBV5-1 to TRBJ1-6; weak D call: TRBD1 (6 bases). Germline V lookup: CDR1 SGHRS, CDR2 YFSETQ. V was cut by 0 bases and J by 7 bases, with 8 bases left in between. The CDR3 consists of 14 residues. CDR3 amino acids: CASSLEGQNSPLHF. CDR3 sequence (DNA): TGCGCCAGCAGCTTGGAGGGACAAAATTCACCCCTCCACTTT.

The table lists this clone with a few counts. The genes are TRBV7-2 and TRBJ2-3, with D possibly being TRBD2 (6 bases). V lost 3 bases to trimming and J lost 2 bases, with 15 bases between them. CDR1 is SGHTA, CDR2 FQGNSA, per germline. CDR3 length: 16 residues. The CDR3 is CASSLGGGANTDTQYF. CDR3 DNA: TGTGCCAGCAGCTTGGGCGGAGGGGCGAACACAGATACGCAGTATTTT.

The V call is TRBV11-2, the J call TRBJ2-3; 8 bases are shared with TRBD1. V shed 3 bases and J 5 bases; nucleotides not matched to a gene: 10. CDR3 length equals 16 residues. Germline V gives CDR1 SGHAT, CDR2 FQNNGV. For the CDR3, the DNA is TGTGCCAGCAGCTTCAACGGACAGGGAAAGTTAGATACGCAGTATTTT. Translation gives CASSFNGQGKLDTQYF.

This clone came up a few times. CDR3 nucleotide sequence: TGTGCCAGTAGTAGTTCAGGGGTCGGTGACACTGAAGCTTTCTTT. Encoded protein: CASSSSGVGDTEAFF. The chain carries TRBV19 and TRBJ1-1; possible D gene TRBD1, 6 bases. Germline values: CDR1 LNHDA, CDR2 SQIVND (reference sequence). Trimming stripped 4 bases from V and 3 bases from J, with 15 bases between. The CDR3 sequence is 15 residues long.

The rearrangement joins TRBV4-3 to TRBJ1-3; 8 bases agree with TRBD1. Germline CDR1 and CDR2: LGHNA and YSLEER. V lost 1 base to trimming and J lost 3 bases; unmatched junction nucleotides: 11. The CDR3 length is 18 residues. The CDR3 nucleotides are TGCGCCAGCAGCCAAGCCCTCGAACCGGACAGGGATGGAAACACCATATATTTT. It is translated as CASSQALEPDRDGNTIYF.

This sequence joins TRBV7-2 and TRBJ1-2, with a weak D call TRBD1 (5 bases). The V and J ends lost 5 bases and 4 bases respectively, with 14 bases between them. CDR1 and CDR2 (germline): SGHTA, FQGNSA. This CDR3 region has 14 residues. The CDR3, as DNA: TGTGCCAGCAGCCCCCAGGGCGGACCCTATGGCTACACCTTC. This codes for CASSPQGGPYGYTF.

The gene calls are TRBV7-3 and TRBJ2-3, with TRBD2 identical over 14 bases. Per germline, CDR1 SGHTA and CDR2 FQGTGA. The V gene end was trimmed by 3 bases and the J gene end by 2 bases; junction bases not matched to a gene: 4. The CDR3 sequence is 17 residues long. The CDR3 DNA is TGTGCCAGCAGCTTCCGGACTAGCGGGGGGCCCACAGATACGCAGTATTTT. It specifies CASSFRTSGGPTDTQYF.

This rearrangement joins TRBV11-2 to TRBJ1-3, with D hard to call. The CDR3 is 15 amino acids. The V end was cut by 4 bases, the J end by 2 bases, with 12 bases between. Germline-derived CDR1 and CDR2 are SGHAT and FQNNGV. This CDR3 reads CASSSESGTGNTIYF. DNA for the CDR3: TGTGCCAGCAGCTCCGAGTCGGGGACTGGAAACACCATATATTTT.

The V call is TRBV6-5, the J call TRBJ2-6; no reliable D call. Trimming cost V 7 bases and J 3 bases, with 7 bases left between them. Germline assignment: CDR1 MNHEY and CDR2 SVGAGI. This CDR3 has 13 amino acids. CDR3 DNA sequence: TGTGCCAGCACATACGGTGGGGCCAACGTCCTGACTTTC. It specifies CASTYGGANVLTF.

As to this clone: The sample holds other DNA sequences that translate to the same CDR3. CDR3 sequence reads: CASSLPGQSYGYTF. The CDR3 nucleotides are TGTGCCAGCAGCTTGCCCGGACAGAGTTATGGCTACACCTTC. The genes are TRBV5-4 and TRBJ1-2; D possibly corresponds to TRBD1 (6 bases). Per germline, CDR1 SGHNT and CDR2 YYREEE (reference sequence). Trimming took off 1 base at V and 5 bases at J, with 12 bases between the two ends. The CDR3 extends over 14 amino acids.

This chain connects TRBV5-1 to TRBJ1-6; the D is unclear. The CDR3 totals 18 residues. V shed 0 bases and J shed 4 bases, with 17 bases lying between them. The germline gives CDR1 SGHRS, CDR2 YFSETQ. The CDR3 DNA reads as TGCGCCAGCAGCTTGGTACCAATAAACTACCCGTATAATTCACCCCTCCACTTT. This gives the protein CASSLVPINYPYNSPLHF.

This clone has only one observation. The chain is built from TRBV11-2 and TRBJ1-1; 7 bases are a match to TRBD1. V was pared by 2 bases and J by 2 bases, with 2 bases of the junction left unmatched. The CDR3 has 14 residues. In germline, CDR1 is SGHAT, CDR2 FQNNGV. The CDR3 DNA sequence: TGTGCCAGCAGCTTAAGACAGGGTAACACTGAAGCTTTCTTT. It yields the protein CASSLRQGNTEAFF.

The J gene is TRBJ1-2, the V gene TRBV7-6; possibly TRBD1 for D (6 bases). The V end was cut by 5 bases, the J end by 8 bases, with 15 bases between. CDR1 SGHVS and CDR2 FNYEAQ come from the germline V gene. The CDR3 covers 13 residues. The CDR3 DNA reads TGTGCCAGCAGCCCAAACCCAGGGGTAGGCTACACCTTC. Protein product: CASSPNPGVGYTF.

This chain's CDR3 is CASSLIPLGANVLTF. DNA of the CDR3: TGCGCCAGCAGCTTGATCCCTCTGGGGGCCAACGTCCTGACTTTC. The V call is TRBV5-1, the J call TRBJ2-6; D not certain. The CDR3 length is 15 residues. Germline lookup yields CDR1 SGHRS and CDR2 YFSETQ. With 1 base removed from V and 4 bases from J, the gap between germline ends came to 9 bases. Based on the CDR3 plus reference TRBV5-1 and TRBJ2-6, the full variable domain is KAGVTQTPRYLIKTRGQQVTLSCSPISGHRSVSWYQQTPGQGLQFLFEYFSETQRNKGNFPGRFSGRQFSNSRSEMNVSTLELGDSALYLCASSLIPLGANVLTFGAGSRLTVL.

The rearrangement uses TRBV5-1 and TRBJ2-1; D uncertain. Germline lookup yields CDR1 SGHRS and CDR2 YFSETQ. The V gene lost 1 base and the J gene lost 2 bases, with 7 bases spanning the gap. The CDR3 consists of 14 residues. The CDR3 coding sequence is TGCGCCAGCAGCTTGAATGGGCCCTACAATGAGCAGTTCTTC. This encodes CASSLNGPYNEQFF.

The V and J genes are TRBV2 and TRBJ2-5, with 7 nucleotides matching TRBD1. The CDR3 has 14 residues. Unmatched junction bases numbered 3, after V lost 4 bases and J lost 1 base. The V gene's germline CDR1 is SNHLY and CDR2 FYNNEI. Written as DNA, the CDR3 is TGTGCCAGCAGTGTAGGGGGCCCCCAAGAGACCCAGTACTTC. As protein: CASSVGGPQETQYF.